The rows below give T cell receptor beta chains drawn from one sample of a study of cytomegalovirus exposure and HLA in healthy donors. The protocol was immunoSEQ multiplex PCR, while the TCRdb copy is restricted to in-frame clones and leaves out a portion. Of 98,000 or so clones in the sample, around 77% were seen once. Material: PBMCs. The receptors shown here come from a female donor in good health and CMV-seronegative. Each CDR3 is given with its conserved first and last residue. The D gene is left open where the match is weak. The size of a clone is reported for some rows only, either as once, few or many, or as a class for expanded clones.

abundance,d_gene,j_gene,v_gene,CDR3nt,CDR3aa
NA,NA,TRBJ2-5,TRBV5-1,TGCGCCAGCAGCTCAGCCCCCAGGGGTTTTGGGCAAGAGACCCAGTACTTC,CASSSAPRGFGQETQYF
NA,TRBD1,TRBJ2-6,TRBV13,TGTGCCAGCAGCAAGGACAGGCAAGCCCTCTCTGGGGCCAACGTCCTGACTTTC,CASSKDRQALSGANVLTF
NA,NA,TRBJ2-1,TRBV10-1,TGCGCCAGCAGTGACAGGAATGAGCAGTTCTTC,CASSDRNEQFF
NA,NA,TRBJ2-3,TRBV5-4,TGTGCCAGCAGCTTGGGGCCGACTAGCACAGATACGCAGTATTTT,CASSLGPTSTDTQYF
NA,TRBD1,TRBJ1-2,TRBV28,TGTGCCAGCAGTTCCCCCCCGACAGGGGGTAGCTATGGCTACACCTTC,CASSSPPTGGSYGYTF
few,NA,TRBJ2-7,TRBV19,TGTGCCAGTAGTATAGAATCTGAACAGCTTTTCTACGAGCAGTACTTC,CASSIESEQLFYEQYF
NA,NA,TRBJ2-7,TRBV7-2,TGTGCCAGCAGCTATAACTACGAGCAGTACTTC,CASSYNYEQYF
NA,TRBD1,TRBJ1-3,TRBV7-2,TGTGCCAGCAGCTGGGGACAGGGGGCTTCTGGAAACACCATATATTTT,CASSWGQGASGNTIYF
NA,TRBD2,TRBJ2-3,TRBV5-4,TGTGCCAGCAAACCACTCAGACTAGCGGGGGAAGATACGCAGTATTTT,CASKPLRLAGEDTQYF
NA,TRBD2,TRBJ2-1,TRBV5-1,TGCGCCAGCAGCTTGGCGGCTAGCGGGGGCCGCGATTCCTACAATGAGCAGTTCTTC,CASSLAASGGRDSYNEQFF
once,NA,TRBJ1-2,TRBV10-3,TGTGCCATCAGTGAGGTACAGCTTGCGGGAGGCTACACCTTC,CAISEVQLAGGYTF
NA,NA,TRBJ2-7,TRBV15,TGTGCCACCAGCAGGGACACATCCTACGAGCAGTACTTC,CATSRDTSYEQYF
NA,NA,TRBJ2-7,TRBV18,TGTGCCAGCTCACCAAATGGAGTCGACGAGCAGTACTTC,CASSPNGVDEQYF
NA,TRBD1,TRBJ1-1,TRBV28,TGTGCCAGCAGTTTCTCGACAGGGGGCACCACTGAAGCTTTCTTT,CASSFSTGGTTEAFF
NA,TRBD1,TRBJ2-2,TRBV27,TGTGCCAGCAGTTTGGGGACAGGTACCGGGGAGCTGTTTTTT,CASSLGTGTGELFF
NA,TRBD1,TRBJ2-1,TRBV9,TGTGCCAGCAGCGTAGGGGGACAGACGATCTCCTACAATGAGCAGTTCTTC,CASSVGGQTISYNEQFF
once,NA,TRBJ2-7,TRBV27,TGTGCCAGCAGTTTATGGCAGGGGAGTCCCTACGAGCAGTACTTC,CASSLWQGSPYEQYF
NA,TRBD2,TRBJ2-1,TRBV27,TGTGCCAGCAGTTTATGGGGGACTAGAGACCACAATGAGCAGTTCTTC,CASSLWGTRDHNEQFF
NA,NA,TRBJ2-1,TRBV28,TGTGCCAGCAGCAACGACAGGCCGACCTACAATGAGCAGTTCTTC,CASSNDRPTYNEQFF
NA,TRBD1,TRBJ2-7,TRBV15,TGTGCCACCAGCAGGGGATTGACAGGGGGCCGGTCGGGGATAGGTGAGCAGTACTTC,CATSRGLTGGRSGIGEQYF
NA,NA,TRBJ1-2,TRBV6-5,TGTGCCAGCAGATTACAGGGCGACTATGGCTACACCTTC,CASRLQGDYGYTF
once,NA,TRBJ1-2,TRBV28,TGTGCCAGCAGGAGCAACCTCGGCTACACCTTC,CASRSNLGYTF
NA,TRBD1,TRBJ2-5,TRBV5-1,TGCGCCAGCAGCTTGGGAGGGGGCGATGAGACCCAGTACTTC,CASSLGGGDETQYF
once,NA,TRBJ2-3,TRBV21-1,TGTGCCAGCAGCAAAGACGACGCTAGCGGGAGGCCAGATACGCAGTATTTT,CASSKDDASGRPDTQYF
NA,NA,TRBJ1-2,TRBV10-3,TGTGCCATCAGTGAGTCGTCGCGGGTAGGGTATGGCTACACCTTC,CAISESSRVGYGYTF
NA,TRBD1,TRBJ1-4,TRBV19,TGTGCCAGTAATGACAGGGGCAATGAAAAACTGTTTTTT,CASNDRGNEKLFF
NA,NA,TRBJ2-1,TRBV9,TGTGCCAGCAGCGTTTATGGCGGGTCCTACAATGAGCAGTTCTTC,CASSVYGGSYNEQFF
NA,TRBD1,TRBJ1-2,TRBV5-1,TGCGCCAGCACCGTCAAGACAGGGTCCTATGGCTACACCTTC,CASTVKTGSYGYTF
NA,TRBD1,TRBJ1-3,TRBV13,TGTGCCAGCAGCTCGCGACAGGGGACAGGAAACACCATATATTTT,CASSSRQGTGNTIYF
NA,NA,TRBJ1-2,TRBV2,TGTGCCAGCACCAGGACAGTAGATGGCTACACCTTC,CASTRTVDGYTF
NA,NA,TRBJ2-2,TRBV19,TGTGCCAGTAGTAGGCAAGCGGACACCGGGGAGCTGTTTTTT,CASSRQADTGELFF
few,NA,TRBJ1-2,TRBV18,TGTGCCAGCTCACCGTCACTCACAGGTGATGGCTACACCTTC,CASSPSLTGDGYTF
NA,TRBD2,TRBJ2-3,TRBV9,TGTGCCAGCAGCGTCGTGGGACTAGCGCCAGCCGCAGATACGCAGTATTTT,CASSVVGLAPAADTQYF
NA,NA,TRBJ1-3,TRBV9,TGTGCCAGCAGCCCTACAGGGTTCGGTGGAAACACCATATATTTT,CASSPTGFGGNTIYF
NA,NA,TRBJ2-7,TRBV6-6,TGTGCCAGCAGCCGTACAGGAGACGAGCAGTACTTC,CASSRTGDEQYF
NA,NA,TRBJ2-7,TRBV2,TGTGCCAGCAGCAAAACTAGGGTGACCTACGAGCAGTACTTC,CASSKTRVTYEQYF
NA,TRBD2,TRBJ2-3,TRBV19,TGTGCCAGTAAAACTAGCGGGGGCACAGATACGCAGTATTTT,CASKTSGGTDTQYF
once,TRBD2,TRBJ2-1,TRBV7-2,TGTGCCAGCAGCTTCGGCGGGAGGGCCGTTTTCGCTGAGCAGTTCTTC,CASSFGGRAVFAEQFF
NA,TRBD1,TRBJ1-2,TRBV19,TGTGCCAGCGTTACGACAGGGGGCAAGGGCTACACCTTC,CASVTTGGKGYTF
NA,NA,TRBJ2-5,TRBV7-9,TGTGCCAGCAGCTCCCAACCCTCAGTATTTCGAGAGACCCAGTACTTC,CASSSQPSVFRETQYF
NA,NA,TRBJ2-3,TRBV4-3,TGCGCCAGCAGCCCCGACAAGGGGCTCGGCGATACGCAGTATTTT,CASSPDKGLGDTQYF
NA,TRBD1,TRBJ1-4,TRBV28,TGTGCCAGCAGTTCGAGGACCGGACAGGGCTGGGAAAAACTGTTTTTT,CASSSRTGQGWEKLFF
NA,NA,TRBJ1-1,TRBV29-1,TGCAGCGTTGCCGTCCGGGTAGGCACTGAAGCTTTCTTT,CSVAVRVGTEAFF
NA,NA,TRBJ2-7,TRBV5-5,TGTGCCAGCAGTCCGGACAGCTACGAGCAGTACTTC,CASSPDSYEQYF
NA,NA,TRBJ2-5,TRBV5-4,TGTGCCAGCAGCTCCACGAGGGCTGGTGGGGAGACCCAGTACTTC,CASSSTRAGGETQYF
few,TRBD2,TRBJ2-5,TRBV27,TGTGCCAGCAGTTTAGTAGCGGGGGCCCAGGAGACCCAGTACTTC,CASSLVAGAQETQYF
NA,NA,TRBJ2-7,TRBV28,TGTGCCAGCACAACAGGGGGGGGCTCCTACGAGCAGTACTTC,CASTTGGGSYEQYF
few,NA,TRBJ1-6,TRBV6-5,TGTGCCAGCAGTTACCTCGGCGGTAATTCACCCCTCCACTTT,CASSYLGGNSPLHF
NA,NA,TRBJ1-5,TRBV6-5,TGTGCCAGCGGCGGGGGGAATAGCAATCAGCCCCAGCATTTT,CASGGGNSNQPQHF
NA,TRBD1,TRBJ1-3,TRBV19,TGTGCCAGTAGTATCTTACAGGGGGCGACTGGAAACACCATATATTTT,CASSILQGATGNTIYF
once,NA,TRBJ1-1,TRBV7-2,TGTGCCAGCAGCTTAATCCCTCTAGGGGTGAACACTGAAGCTTTCTTT,CASSLIPLGVNTEAFF
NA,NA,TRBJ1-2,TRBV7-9,TGTGCCAGCAGCTTACGCAGTAACTATGGCTACACCTTC,CASSLRSNYGYTF
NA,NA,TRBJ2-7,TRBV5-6,TGTGCCAGCAGTAGCGGTTTCGCCTACGAGCAGTACTTC,CASSSGFAYEQYF
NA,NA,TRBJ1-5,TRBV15,TGTGCCACCCAACCGGTCAACAGCCTCCATCACAATCAGCCCCAGCATTTT,CATQPVNSLHHNQPQHF
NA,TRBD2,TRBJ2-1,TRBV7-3,TGTGCCAGCAGGCGGACTAGCGACAACAATGAGCAGTTCTTC,CASRRTSDNNEQFF
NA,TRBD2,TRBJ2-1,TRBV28,TGTGCCAGCCGAAGACTAGCGGGAAAAAATGAGCAGTTCTTC,CASRRLAGKNEQFF
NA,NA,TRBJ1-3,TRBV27,TGTGCCAGCAGTTTATGGCCCCTCTCTGGAAACACCATATATTTT,CASSLWPLSGNTIYF
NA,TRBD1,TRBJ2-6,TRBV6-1,TGTGCCAGCAGTGGGGACAGGGCGATCCTCTCTGGGGCCAACGTCCTGACTTTC,CASSGDRAILSGANVLTF
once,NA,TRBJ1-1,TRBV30,TGTGCCTGGAGGGGAGGGCAGGGTATTCGTAACACTGAAGCTTTCTTT,CAWRGGQGIRNTEAFF
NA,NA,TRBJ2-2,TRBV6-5,TGTGCCAGCAGTCTGGGACAGAACACCGGGGAGCTGTTTTTT,CASSLGQNTGELFF